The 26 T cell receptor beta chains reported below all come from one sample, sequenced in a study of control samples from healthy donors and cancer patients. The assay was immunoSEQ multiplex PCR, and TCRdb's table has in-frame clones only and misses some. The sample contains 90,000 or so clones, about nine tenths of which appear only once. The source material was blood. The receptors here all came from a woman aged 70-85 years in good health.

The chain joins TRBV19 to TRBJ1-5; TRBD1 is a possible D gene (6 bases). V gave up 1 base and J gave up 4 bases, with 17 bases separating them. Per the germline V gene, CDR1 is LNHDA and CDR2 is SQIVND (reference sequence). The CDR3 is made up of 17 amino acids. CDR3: CASSIARGNRDNQPQHF. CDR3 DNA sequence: TGTGCCAGTAGTATAGCAAGAGGGAACAGGGATAATCAGCCCCAGCATTTT.

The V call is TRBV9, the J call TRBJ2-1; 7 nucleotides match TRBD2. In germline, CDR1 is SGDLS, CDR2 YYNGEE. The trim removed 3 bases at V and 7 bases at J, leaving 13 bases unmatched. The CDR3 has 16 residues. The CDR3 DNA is TGTGCCAGCAGCGCCGAGGGACTATTTCTATTGAATGAGCAGTTCTTC. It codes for CASSAEGLFLLNEQFF.

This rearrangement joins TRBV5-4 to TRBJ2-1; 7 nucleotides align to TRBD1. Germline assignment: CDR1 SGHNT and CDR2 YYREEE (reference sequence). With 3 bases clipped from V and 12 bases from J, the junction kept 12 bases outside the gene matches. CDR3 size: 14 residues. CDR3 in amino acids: CASSSPGQPSAQFF. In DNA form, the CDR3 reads TGTGCCAGCAGCTCCCCGGGACAGCCAAGTGCGCAGTTCTTC.

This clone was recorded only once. This chain's CDR3 is CASSGQTSTGELFF. The DNA for the CDR3 is TGTGCCAGCAGTGGCCAAACGTCCACCGGGGAGCTGTTTTTT. The J gene is TRBJ2-2, the V gene TRBV9; D gene ambiguous. Germline V gives CDR1 SGDLS, CDR2 YYNGEE. With 5 bases removed from V and 4 bases from J, the gap between germline ends came to 12 bases. CDR3 size: 14 residues.

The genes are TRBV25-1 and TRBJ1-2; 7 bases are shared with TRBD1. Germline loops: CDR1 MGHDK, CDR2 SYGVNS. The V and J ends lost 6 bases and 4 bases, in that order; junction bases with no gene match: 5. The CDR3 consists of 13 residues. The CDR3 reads CASRETGSYGYTF. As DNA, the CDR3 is TGTGCCAGCAGAGAGACAGGGAGCTATGGCTACACCTTC.

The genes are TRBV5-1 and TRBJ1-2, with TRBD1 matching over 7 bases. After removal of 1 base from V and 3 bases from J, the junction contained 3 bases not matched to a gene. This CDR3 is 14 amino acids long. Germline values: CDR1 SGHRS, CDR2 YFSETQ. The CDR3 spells CASSLTTGDYGYTF. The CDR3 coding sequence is TGCGCCAGCAGCTTGACAACAGGGGACTATGGCTACACCTTC.

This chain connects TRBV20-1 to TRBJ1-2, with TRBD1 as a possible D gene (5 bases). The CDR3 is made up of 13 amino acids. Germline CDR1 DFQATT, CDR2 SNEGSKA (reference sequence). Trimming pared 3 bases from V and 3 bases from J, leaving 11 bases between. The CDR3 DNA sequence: TGCAGTGCTAGTCAGGGTAGAGACTATGGCTACACCTTC. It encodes CSASQGRDYGYTF.

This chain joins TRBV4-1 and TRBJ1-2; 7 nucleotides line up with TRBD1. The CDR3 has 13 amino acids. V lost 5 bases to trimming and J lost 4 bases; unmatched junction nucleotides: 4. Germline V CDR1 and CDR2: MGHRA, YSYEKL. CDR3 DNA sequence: TGCGCCAGCAGCGGGGGGGACAGCTATGGCTACACCTTC. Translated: CASSGGDSYGYTF.

The CDR3 DNA follows: TGTGCCAGCAGCTTGGAGGGTTGGACAACCACTCCCTCTGGAAACACCATATATTTT. Residues: CASSLEGWTTTPSGNTIYF. This rearrangement joins TRBV5-5 to TRBJ1-3, with a possible D match to TRBD1 (5 bases). The CDR3 is made up of 19 amino acids. V was trimmed by 0 bases and J by 0 bases, leaving 19 bases between them. The germline CDR1 and CDR2 sequences are SGHKS and YYEKEE (reference sequence).

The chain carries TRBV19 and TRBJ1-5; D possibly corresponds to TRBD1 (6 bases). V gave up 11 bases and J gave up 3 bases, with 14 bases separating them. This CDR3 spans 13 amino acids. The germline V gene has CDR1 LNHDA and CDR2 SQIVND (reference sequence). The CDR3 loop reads CAGLGGHNQPQHF. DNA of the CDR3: TGTGCCGGACTAGGGGGACACAATCAGCCCCAGCATTTT.

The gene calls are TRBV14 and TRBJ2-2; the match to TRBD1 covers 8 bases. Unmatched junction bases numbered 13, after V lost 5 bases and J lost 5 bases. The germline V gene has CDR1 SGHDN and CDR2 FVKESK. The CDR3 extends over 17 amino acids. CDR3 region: CASSFRQGAISTGELFF. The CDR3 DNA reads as TGTGCCAGCAGCTTCCGCCAGGGGGCCATTAGTACCGGGGAGCTGTTTTTT.

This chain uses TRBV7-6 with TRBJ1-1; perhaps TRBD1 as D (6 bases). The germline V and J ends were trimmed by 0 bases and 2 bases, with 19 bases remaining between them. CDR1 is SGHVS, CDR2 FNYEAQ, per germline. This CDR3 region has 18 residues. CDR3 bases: TGTGCCAGCAGCTTAGCGCGCGACAGGATGAGGAGAAACACTGAAGCTTTCTTT. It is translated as CASSLARDRMRRNTEAFF.

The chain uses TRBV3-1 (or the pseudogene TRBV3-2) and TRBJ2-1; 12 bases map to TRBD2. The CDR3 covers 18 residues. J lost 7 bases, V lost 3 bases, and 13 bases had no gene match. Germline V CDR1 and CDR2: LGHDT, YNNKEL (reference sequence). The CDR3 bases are TGTGCCAGCAGCCACGGCCTAGCGGGGGGGCCGGGAAGAAATGAGCAGTTCTTC. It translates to CASSHGLAGGPGRNEQFF.

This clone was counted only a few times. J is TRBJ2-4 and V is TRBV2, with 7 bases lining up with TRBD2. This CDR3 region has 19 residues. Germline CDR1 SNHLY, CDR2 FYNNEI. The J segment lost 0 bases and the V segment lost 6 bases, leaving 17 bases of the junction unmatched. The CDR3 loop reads CASSLGEGLLELAKNIQYF. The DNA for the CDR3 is TGTGCCAGCAGCCTGGGGGAGGGTCTTCTTGAACTAGCCAAAAACATTCAGTACTTC.

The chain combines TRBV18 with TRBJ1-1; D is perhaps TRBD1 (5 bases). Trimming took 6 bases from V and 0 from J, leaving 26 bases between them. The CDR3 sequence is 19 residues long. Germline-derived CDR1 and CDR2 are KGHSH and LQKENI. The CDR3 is CASSSLPSTDTSMNTEAFF. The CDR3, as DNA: TGTGCCAGCTCCTCCTTACCGAGTACGGACACGAGCATGAACACTGAAGCTTTCTTT. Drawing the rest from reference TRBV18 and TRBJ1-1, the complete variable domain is NAGVMQNPRHLVRRRGQEARLRCSPMKGHSHVYWYRQLPEEGLKFMVYLQKENIIDESGMPKERFSAEFPKEGPSILRIQQVVRGDSAAYFCASSSLPSTDTSMNTEAFFGQGTRLTVV.

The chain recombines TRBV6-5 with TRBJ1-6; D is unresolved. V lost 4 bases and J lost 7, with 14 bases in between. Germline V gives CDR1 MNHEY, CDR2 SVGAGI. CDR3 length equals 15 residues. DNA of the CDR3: TGTGCCAGCAGTTTGAAAGGAGATATGAATTCACCCCTCCACTTT. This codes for CASSLKGDMNSPLHF.

CDR3 residues: CASSFGYPNEQFF. The CDR3 bases are TGTGCCAGCAGTTTTGGCTACCCCAATGAGCAGTTCTTC. The rearrangement uses TRBV12-3 or TRBV12-4 and TRBJ2-1; D remains unclear. V was shortened by 3 bases and J by 6 bases, with 9 bases between the two germline ends. This CDR3 is built from 13 residues.

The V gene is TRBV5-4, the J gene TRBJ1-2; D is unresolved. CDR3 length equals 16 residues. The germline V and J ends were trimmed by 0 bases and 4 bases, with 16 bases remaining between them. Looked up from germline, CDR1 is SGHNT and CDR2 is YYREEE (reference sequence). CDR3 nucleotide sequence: TGTGCCAGCAGCTTGGCAAGGGATCAAGTGGGCTATGGCTACACCTTC. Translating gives CASSLARDQVGYGYTF.

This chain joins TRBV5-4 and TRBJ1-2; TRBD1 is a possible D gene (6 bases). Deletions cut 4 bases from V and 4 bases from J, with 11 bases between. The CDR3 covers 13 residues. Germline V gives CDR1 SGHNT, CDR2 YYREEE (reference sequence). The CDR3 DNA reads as TGTGCCAGCAGCCCGACACAGGGCTATGGCTACACCTTC. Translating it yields CASSPTQGYGYTF.

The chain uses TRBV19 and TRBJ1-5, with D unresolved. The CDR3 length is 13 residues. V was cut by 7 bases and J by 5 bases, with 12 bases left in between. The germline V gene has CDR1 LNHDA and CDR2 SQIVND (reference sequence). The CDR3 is CASNEQRDQPQHF. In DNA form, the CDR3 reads TGTGCCAGTAATGAGCAAAGGGATCAGCCCCAGCATTTT.

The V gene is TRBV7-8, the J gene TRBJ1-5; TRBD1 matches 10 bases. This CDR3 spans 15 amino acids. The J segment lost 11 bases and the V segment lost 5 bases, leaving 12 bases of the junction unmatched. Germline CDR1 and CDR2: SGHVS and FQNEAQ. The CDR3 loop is CASSPGTGEFGTQHF. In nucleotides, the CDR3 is TGTGCCAGCAGCCCCGGGACAGGGGAGTTCGGGACCCAGCATTTT.

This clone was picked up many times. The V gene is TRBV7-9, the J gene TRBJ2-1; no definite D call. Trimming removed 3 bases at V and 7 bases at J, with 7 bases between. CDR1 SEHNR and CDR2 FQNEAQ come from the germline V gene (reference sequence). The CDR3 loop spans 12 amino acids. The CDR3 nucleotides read TGTGCCAGCAGCTTGAAGGGTAATGAGCAGTTCTTC. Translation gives CASSLKGNEQFF.

The CDR3 loop reads CASSATTGGFGDTQYF. CDR3 nucleotide sequence: TGTGCCAGCAGCGCGACGACAGGGGGCTTCGGAGATACGCAGTATTTT. The rearrangement links TRBV9 to TRBJ2-3; 10 bases are shared with TRBD1. CDR3 size: 16 residues. The V and J ends lost 3 bases and 5 bases, in that order; junction bases with no gene match: 9. Germline-derived CDR1 and CDR2 are SGDLS and YYNGEE.

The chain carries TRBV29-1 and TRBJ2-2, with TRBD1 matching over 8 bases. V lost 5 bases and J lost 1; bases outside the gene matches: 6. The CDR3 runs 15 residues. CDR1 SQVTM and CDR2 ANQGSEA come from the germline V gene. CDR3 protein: CSVTQGAWNTGELFF. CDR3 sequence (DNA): TGCAGCGTTACCCAGGGGGCATGGAACACCGGGGAGCTGTTTTTT.

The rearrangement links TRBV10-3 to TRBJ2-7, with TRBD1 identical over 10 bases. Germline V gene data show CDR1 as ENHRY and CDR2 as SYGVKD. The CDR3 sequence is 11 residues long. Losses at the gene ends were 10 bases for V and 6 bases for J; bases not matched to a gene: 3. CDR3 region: CATTGGPEQYF. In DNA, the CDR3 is TGTGCCACGACAGGGGGCCCCGAGCAGTACTTC.

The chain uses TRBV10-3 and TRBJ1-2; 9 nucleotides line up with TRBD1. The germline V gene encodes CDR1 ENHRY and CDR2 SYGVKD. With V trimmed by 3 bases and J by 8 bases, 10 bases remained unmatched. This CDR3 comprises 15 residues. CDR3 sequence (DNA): TGTGCCATCAGTGACCCGGACAGGGGAGATGGCGGCTACACCTTC. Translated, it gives CAISDPDRGDGGYTF.